This T cell receptor beta chain was sequenced for a study of memory B cells and T cells in multiple sclerosis. Notes on the study in general: Normalization was needed because clone-set size differences affected shared clonotype counts.

Some clones are missing from TCRdb's copy, which holds only in-frame ones; the method was immunoSEQ multiplex PCR. Of over 10,000 clones listed, about four fifths are singletons. Separate sequencing covered autoproliferating (CFSE-dim) and non-proliferating (CFSE-high) T cells from stimulus-free culture. Pooled replicate wells came from about 5x10^7 CFSE-labeled PBMCs cultured about seven days without stimulus. CFSE at roughly 0.45 uM labeled the PBMCs, which were then cultured unstimulated. In the case of this clone: The antigen is undetermined.

V was pared by 2 bases and J by 3 bases, with 4 bases between. The CDR3 extends over 13 amino acids. The germline gives CDR1 SGHNT, CDR2 YENEEA. The sequence was collected from a human donor with multiple sclerosis. This sequence joins TRBV11-3 and TRBJ2-2; D remains unclear. The sequencing sample was made of PBMCs from blood kept in culture. CDR3: CASSLQDTGELFF. The CDR3 bases are TGTGCCAGCAGCTTACAAGACACCGGGGAGCTGTTTTTT.